The rows below give T cell receptor beta chains drawn from one sample of a study of human thymus T cells. Assay: immunoSEQ multiplex PCR; the TCRdb copy retains only in-frame clones and omits some. The repertoire has tens of thousands of clones, over 85% of them found once; the top ten carry under 0.04%. The sequencing input was thymus tissue. The receptors were gathered from a girl under three years old with a congenital heart defect but otherwise immunologically healthy. Each CDR3 is given with its conserved first and last residue. The order of the fields is clone size, V gene, D gene, CDR3 length, J gene, CDR3 protein, CDR3 DNA. A D gene is named only where the DNA matches it firmly. Size tells how often a clone was seen (once, few, many) or the class of an expanded clone, and some rows leave it out.

clone size: once
V gene: TRBV18
D gene: NA
CDR3 length: 18
J gene: TRBJ2-6
CDR3 protein: CASSPRVSSPPGANVLTF
CDR3 DNA: TGTGCCAGCTCACCACGGGTATCAAGTCCCCCTGGGGCCAACGTCCTGACTTTC

clone size: NA
V gene: TRBV5-6
D gene: TRBD1
CDR3 length: 16
J gene: TRBJ2-7
CDR3 protein: CASSLAGTGPLYEQYF
CDR3 DNA: TGTGCCAGCAGCTTGGCCGGGACAGGGCCCCTATACGAGCAGTACTTC

clone size: NA
V gene: TRBV27
D gene: TRBD1
CDR3 length: 15
J gene: TRBJ1-2
CDR3 protein: CASSQSGQGGNGYTF
CDR3 DNA: TGTGCCAGCAGTCAGTCAGGACAGGGGGGTAATGGCTACACCTTC

clone size: NA
V gene: TRBV15
D gene: TRBD1
CDR3 length: 18
J gene: TRBJ2-3
CDR3 protein: CATSRDLETGGKTDTQYF
CDR3 DNA: TGTGCCACCAGCAGAGATTTGGAAACAGGGGGTAAAACAGATACGCAGTATTTT

clone size: NA
V gene: TRBV14
D gene: NA
CDR3 length: 16
J gene: TRBJ1-3
CDR3 protein: CASSLYRDMAGNTIYF
CDR3 DNA: TGTGCCAGCAGCCTTTACCGGGACATGGCTGGAAACACCATATATTTT

clone size: NA
V gene: TRBV18
D gene: NA
CDR3 length: 14
J gene: TRBJ2-3
CDR3 protein: CASSPSVPGDTQYF
CDR3 DNA: TGTGCCAGCTCACCTTCGGTCCCCGGGGATACGCAGTATTTT

clone size: NA
V gene: TRBV14
D gene: TRBD2
CDR3 length: 19
J gene: TRBJ2-1
CDR3 protein: CASSQDRTSGTSSYNEQFF
CDR3 DNA: TGTGCCAGCAGCCAAGACCGGACTAGCGGGACCAGCTCCTACAATGAGCAGTTCTTC

clone size: NA
V gene: TRBV15
D gene: NA
CDR3 length: 14
J gene: TRBJ2-7
CDR3 protein: CATSRGVSNYEQYF
CDR3 DNA: TGTGCCACCAGCAGGGGGGTATCGAACTACGAGCAGTACTTC

clone size: NA
V gene: TRBV25-1
D gene: TRBD1
CDR3 length: 11
J gene: TRBJ1-1
CDR3 protein: CASSDGQGAFF
CDR3 DNA: TGTGCCAGCAGCGATGGACAGGGAGCTTTCTTT

clone size: once
V gene: TRBV4-3
D gene: TRBD2
CDR3 length: 18
J gene: TRBJ2-1
CDR3 protein: CASSQDRVAGPSYNEQFF
CDR3 DNA: TGCGCCAGCAGCCAAGATCGGGTAGCGGGCCCTTCTTACAATGAGCAGTTCTTC

clone size: NA
V gene: TRBV19
D gene: NA
CDR3 length: 14
J gene: TRBJ2-7
CDR3 protein: CASSPGADTYEQYF
CDR3 DNA: TGTGCCAGTAGCCCTGGGGCGGACACCTACGAGCAGTACTTC

clone size: once
V gene: TRBV20-1
D gene: NA
CDR3 length: 10
J gene: TRBJ2-3
CDR3 protein: CSARPDTQYF
CDR3 DNA: TGCAGTGCTAGACCCGATACGCAGTATTTT

clone size: NA
V gene: TRBV7-2
D gene: TRBD1
CDR3 length: 15
J gene: TRBJ2-7
CDR3 protein: CASSWPGQRAYEQYF
CDR3 DNA: TGTGCCAGCAGCTGGCCGGGACAGAGAGCCTACGAGCAGTACTTC

clone size: NA
V gene: TRBV28
D gene: TRBD2
CDR3 length: 19
J gene: TRBJ2-5
CDR3 protein: CASSSDHPGLAGVKETQYF
CDR3 DNA: TGTGCCAGCAGTTCAGACCATCCCGGGCTAGCGGGAGTGAAAGAGACCCAGTACTTC